One and the same sample provided the 20 T cell receptor beta chains below, sequenced in a study of TIL therapy for anti-PD-1-resistant metastatic lung cancer. Described time point: pre-treatment sample, taken before nivolumab and TIL therapy. Sequencing used immunoSEQ v3. Sequencing was performed with immunoSEQ multiplex PCR; in TCRdb, only in-frame clones are kept and a portion is missing. The table shows some 15,000 clones, with more than 70% occurring only once. The sequencing here drew on blood, taken at baseline. The receptors stem from a person between 25 and 80 years old with non-small cell lung cancer.

Concerning this clone: Different DNA sequences within this sample yield the same CDR3. The chain couples TRBV10-3 to TRBJ2-1, with TRBD2 matching over 9 bases. The CDR3 covers 15 residues. The V and J ends lost 6 bases and 7 bases, in that order; junction bases with no gene match: 10. CDR1 ENHRY and CDR2 SYGVKD come from the germline V gene. The CDR3 sequence: CAIRAGAGGRNEQFF. The CDR3 DNA reads TGTGCCATCAGAGCGGGTGCGGGGGGGAGGAATGAGCAGTTCTTC.

Only one count was recorded for this clone. The chain recombines TRBV7-2 with TRBJ2-4; 8 nucleotides agree with TRBD2. This CDR3 is built from 17 residues. V lost 1 base to trimming and J lost 1 base; unmatched junction nucleotides: 6. The germline V gene encodes CDR1 SGHTA and CDR2 FQGNSA. CDR3 loop: CASSLGSGALAKNIQYF. The CDR3 nucleotides read TGTGCCAGCAGCTTAGGTAGCGGGGCCCTGGCCAAAAACATTCAGTACTTC.

This clone appeared a single time. This chain links TRBV19 with TRBJ1-5, with D hard to call. CDR3 length: 16 amino acids. Germline CDR1 reads LNHDA; CDR2 reads SQIVND (reference sequence). V was trimmed by 2 bases and J by 2 bases, leaving 13 bases between them. CDR3 nucleotides: TGTGCCAGTAGTATATACCCCCAACGGGGCAATCAGCCCCAGCATTTT. This encodes CASSIYPQRGNQPQHF.

The gene calls are TRBV15 and TRBJ2-5, with 7 bases matching TRBD1. CDR3 length equals 15 residues. Germline CDR1 LNHNV, CDR2 YYDKDF (reference sequence). Trimming took 0 bases from V and 1 from J; bases not matched to a gene: 2. The CDR3 here is CATSREGQFQETQYF. The CDR3 coding sequence is TGTGCCACCAGCAGAGAGGGACAGTTCCAAGAGACCCAGTACTTC. Combining the CDR3 with reference TRBV15 and TRBJ2-5 gives the whole variable domain DAMVIQNPRYQVTQFGKPVTLSCSQTLNHNVMYWYQQKSSQAPKLLFHYYDKDFNNEADTPDNFQSRRPNTSFCFLDIRSPGLGDTAMYLCATSREGQFQETQYFGPGTRLLVL.

Only a few counts were recorded for this clone. The chain recombines TRBV7-8 with TRBJ1-5, with a possible D match to TRBD1 (6 bases). Germline loops: CDR1 SGHVS, CDR2 FQNEAQ. V was pared by 3 bases and J by 1 base, with 13 bases between. This CDR3 is 16 amino acids long. The CDR3: CASSLYGGPSNQPQHF. The CDR3, as DNA: TGTGCCAGCAGCTTGTATGGGGGGCCGAGCAATCAGCCCCAGCATTTT.

This clone is a singleton in its sample. The J gene is TRBJ1-2, the V gene TRBV5-1; D is possibly TRBD1 (5 bases). Trimming took off 0 bases at V and 2 bases at J, with 11 bases between the two ends. Germline lookup yields CDR1 SGHRS and CDR2 YFSETQ. The CDR3 sequence is 15 residues long. The CDR3 is CASSLGGEGNYGYTF. The CDR3 bases are TGCGCCAGCAGCTTGGGAGGGGAGGGAAACTATGGCTACACCTTC.

The V gene is TRBV11-2, the J gene TRBJ2-5; 7 nucleotides line up with TRBD1. The CDR3 sequence is 16 residues long. Germline CDR1 and CDR2: SGHAT and FQNNGV. Trimming at V came to 5 bases and at J to 5 bases, leaving 14 bases not matched to a gene. This CDR3 is CASSPAPGQFVETQYF. The CDR3 coding sequence is TGTGCCAGCAGCCCAGCCCCGGGACAGTTCGTCGAGACCCAGTACTTC.

This clone has a single count. The V and J genes are TRBV29-1 and TRBJ1-1; D is ambiguous. Germline V lookup: CDR1 SQVTM, CDR2 ANQGSEA. The CDR3 has 14 amino acids. Deletions cut 3 bases from V and 1 base from J, with 12 bases between. CDR3 DNA sequence: TGCAGCGTTGACAACTTGTGGAAGAACACTGAAGCTTTCTTT. The encoded protein is CSVDNLWKNTEAFF.

The CDR3 bases are TGTGCCACCAGCAGAGATGCGGGGCCAGGAAACACCATATATTTT. Translating it yields CATSRDAGPGNTIYF. The V gene is TRBV15, the J gene TRBJ1-3; maybe TRBD1 (5 bases). Per germline, CDR1 LNHNV and CDR2 YYDKDF (reference sequence). The CDR3 has 15 residues. The ends were cut back, 0 bases at V and 4 bases at J, with 10 bases in the middle.

As regards this clone: At one of its ends the junction is not consistent with the germline gene, which may arise from a read error. The CDR3 region is CASSLGLNSGPPHF. In DNA form, the CDR3 reads TGTGCCAGCAGCTTAGGGTTGAATTCCGGGCCTCCTCACTTC. V gene TRBV7-9 combines with J gene TRBJ2-7; D ambiguous. The CDR3 contains 14 residues. Germline values: CDR1 SEHNR, CDR2 FQNEAQ (reference sequence).

This clone was picked up one time. The chain joins TRBV7-2 to TRBJ2-1; D is possibly TRBD1 (5 bases). Germline loops: CDR1 SGHTA, CDR2 FQGNSA. The germline V and J ends were trimmed by 3 bases and 4 bases, with 10 bases remaining between them. The CDR3 spans 14 residues. The CDR3 spells CASSLDNLYNEQFF. CDR3 in DNA: TGTGCCAGCAGCTTGGACAACCTATACAATGAGCAGTTCTTC.

The chain links TRBV11-1 to TRBJ2-5; D unclear. V lost 5 bases, J lost 2 bases, and 9 bases lay in between. The CDR3 length is 13 residues. CDR1 is SGHAT, CDR2 FQDESV, per germline (reference sequence). This CDR3 is CASSVPQQETQYF. Written as DNA, the CDR3 is TGTGCCAGCAGCGTCCCCCAGCAAGAGACCCAGTACTTC.

This clone came up once. V is TRBV9 and J is TRBJ2-3, with 7 bases identical to TRBD2. This CDR3 contains 17 residues. Germline V gives CDR1 SGDLS, CDR2 YYNGEE. V lost 0 bases, J lost 4 bases, and 11 bases stayed unmatched. Here the CDR3 DNA reads TGTGCCAGCAGCGTAGCTCTAGGAGCGGGATTCCCAGATACGCAGTATTTT. Translating it yields CASSVALGAGFPDTQYF. The full variable domain, in which reference TRBV9 and TRBJ2-3 provide the parts outside the CDR3, is DSGVTQTPKHLITATGQRVTLRCSPRSGDLSVYWYQQSLDQGLQFLIQYYNGEERAKGNILERFSAQQFPDLHSELNLSSLELGDSALYFCASSVALGAGFPDTQYFGPGTRLTVL.

V usage is TRBV30 and J usage is TRBJ1-1, with no clear D. There are 12 residues in the CDR3. Per germline, CDR1 GTSNPN and CDR2 SVGIG (reference sequence). V gave up 0 bases and J gave up 4 bases, with 6 bases separating them. CDR3 sequence reads: CAWSVETTEAFF. The CDR3 DNA follows: TGTGCCTGGAGTGTAGAGACCACTGAAGCTTTCTTT.

The rearrangement joins TRBV5-6 to TRBJ2-5; a weak D match, TRBD2 (7 bases). The CDR3 runs 14 residues. V lost 1 base and J lost 4, with 11 bases in between. Looked up from germline, CDR1 is SGHDT and CDR2 is YYEEEE. The CDR3: CASSLRGGGETQYF. For the CDR3, the DNA is TGTGCCAGCAGCTTGAGAGGGGGGGGAGAGACCCAGTACTTC. The full variable domain, rest sourced from reference TRBV5-6 and TRBJ2-5, is DAGVTQSPTHLIKTRGQQVTLRCSPKSGHDTVSWYQQALGQGPQFIFQYYEEEERQRGNFPDRFSGHQFPNYSSELNVNALLLGDSALYLCASSLRGGGETQYFGPGTRLLVL.

The chain employs TRBV9 and TRBJ2-7; possible D gene TRBD1, 6 bases. V lost 5 bases and J 5 bases, leaving 17 bases between the germline ends. The CDR3 covers 14 residues. Germline V gives CDR1 SGDLS, CDR2 YYNGEE. The chain's CDR3 is CASSRGMASNEQYV. The CDR3 DNA sequence: TGTGCCAGCAGTAGGGGGATGGCGTCGAACGAGCAGTACGTC.

J is TRBJ1-1 and V is TRBV7-2; D call uncertain. The CDR3 sequence is 13 residues long. V was shortened by 3 bases and J by 5 bases, with 10 bases between the two germline ends. Per the germline V gene, CDR1 is SGHTA and CDR2 is FQGNSA. The DNA of the CDR3 is TGTGCCAGCAGCTTGGGGTGGGGAACTGAAGCTTTCTTT. It translates to CASSLGWGTEAFF.

The chain carries TRBV7-2 and TRBJ1-5; 8 nucleotides line up with TRBD1. CDR1 is SGHTA and CDR2 is FQGNSA in the germline V gene. V dropped 4 bases and J dropped 9; count of bases not matched to a gene: 5. This CDR3 is 13 amino acids long. CDR3 sequence: CASSSMDRAPQHF. The CDR3 bases are TGTGCCAGCAGCTCGATGGACAGGGCGCCCCAGCATTTT.

The chain is built from TRBV19 and TRBJ1-5; weak D call: TRBD1 (5 bases). Germline-derived CDR1 and CDR2 are LNHDA and SQIVND (reference sequence). Trimming left V 5 bases short and J 0 bases short, with 11 bases between. The CDR3 is made up of 15 amino acids. CDR3 loop: CASSLTAYSNQPQHF. The CDR3 DNA reads as TGTGCCAGTAGTCTGACAGCTTATAGCAATCAGCCCCAGCATTTT.

The gene calls are TRBV2 and TRBJ2-5; possible D gene TRBD2, 6 bases. The CDR3 runs 14 residues. Trimming stripped 8 bases from V and 5 bases from J, with 18 bases between. Looked up from germline, CDR1 is SNHLY and CDR2 is FYNNEI. In DNA, the CDR3 is TGTGCCAGCCTATCCGACGCAAGCGGGGAGACCCAGTACTTC. Protein: CASLSDASGETQYF.